One and the same sample provided the 24 T cell receptor beta chains below, sequenced in a study of technical replicates of blood from several donors. The protocol was immunoSEQ multiplex PCR, while the TCRdb copy is restricted to in-frame clones and leaves out a portion. The sample has 45,000 to 55,000 clones, around 94% seen once; the top ten hold 0.2% to 0.25%. The sample comprised T cells isolated from PBMCs. These TCRs come from a human donor in good health.

The chain combines TRBV6-5 with TRBJ2-7; possible D gene TRBD1, 5 bases. Looked up from germline, CDR1 is MNHEY and CDR2 is SVGAGI. V was shortened by 2 bases and J by 0 bases, with 11 bases between the two germline ends. This CDR3 has 15 amino acids. In DNA form, the CDR3 reads TGTGCCAGCAGTTACCGACAGTGGAGCTCCTACGAGCAGTACTTC. It codes for CASSYRQWSSYEQYF.

CDR3 amino acids: CASSLPRVAVYGYTF. The CDR3 region has the DNA TGTGCCAGCAGTTTACCCCGGGTCGCAGTCTATGGCTACACCTTC. The V gene is TRBV28, the J gene TRBJ1-2, with D hard to call. Germline lookup yields CDR1 MDHEN and CDR2 SYDVKM. The CDR3 has 15 amino acids. Trimming cost V 2 bases and J 4 bases, with 14 bases left between them.

The table lists this clone with a count of one. V is TRBV9 and J is TRBJ1-5; no clear D. The CDR3 extends over 16 amino acids. Germline loops: CDR1 SGDLS, CDR2 YYNGEE. Trimming removed 0 bases from V and 3 bases from J, with 13 bases in between. CDR3 in DNA: TGTGCCAGCAGCGTAGATCCCTTCCCACACAATCAGCCCCAGCATTTT. It yields the protein CASSVDPFPHNQPQHF.

The CDR3 coding sequence is TGTGCCAGCAGCTTGGTGCAGGTAACTGAAGCTTTCTTT. It yields the protein CASSLVQVTEAFF. V and J are TRBV5-6 and TRBJ1-1, with D unresolved. V dropped 0 bases and J dropped 5 bases, with 8 bases sitting between them. CDR1 and CDR2 from the germline V gene are SGHDT and YYEEEE. This CDR3 spans 13 amino acids.

V gene TRBV10-3 combines with J gene TRBJ2-3; the match to TRBD2 covers 8 bases. V dropped 10 bases and J dropped 6; count of bases not matched to a gene: 12. The CDR3 loop spans 14 amino acids. Germline CDR1 ENHRY, CDR2 SYGVKD. The CDR3 DNA follows: TGTGCCACCACGCAGCGGGAGAGGGTGGATACGCAGTATTTT. It encodes CATTQRERVDTQYF.

This chain joins TRBV18 and TRBJ2-2, with TRBD2 matching 7 bases. Unmatched junction bases numbered 5, after V lost 3 bases and J lost 1 base. Per germline, CDR1 KGHSH and CDR2 LQKENI. This CDR3 spans 16 amino acids. CDR3 amino acids: CASSPRSGLNTGELFF. In nucleotides, the CDR3 is TGTGCCAGCTCACCTCGTAGCGGGTTGAACACCGGGGAGCTGTTTTTT.

The chain carries TRBV7-3 and TRBJ2-1; TRBD2 matches at 11 bases. Germline V gene sequence: CDR1 SGHTA, CDR2 FQGTGA. V shed 1 base and J 5 bases; nucleotides not matched to a gene: 4. The CDR3 runs to 16 residues. In nucleotides, the CDR3 is TGTGCCAGCAGCTTAAAGCCTAGCGGGGGGAACAATGAGCAGTTCTTC. Amino acids: CASSLKPSGGNNEQFF.

The rearrangement links TRBV13 to TRBJ1-5, with D possibly matching TRBD1 (5 bases). Germline loops: CDR1 PRHDT, CDR2 FYEKMQ (reference sequence). Trimming took off 4 bases at V and 5 bases at J, with 9 bases between the two ends. The CDR3 consists of 13 residues. This chain's CDR3 is CASSYRGYQPQHF. The DNA for the CDR3 is TGTGCCAGCAGCTACCGGGGGTATCAGCCCCAGCATTTT. Complete variable domain (other parts from reference TRBV13 and TRBJ1-5): AAGVIQSPRHLIKEKRETATLKCYPIPRHDTVYWYQQGPGQDPQFLISFYEKMQSDKGSIPDRFSAQQFSDYHSELNMSSLELGDSALYFCASSYRGYQPQHFGDGTRLSIL.

The rearrangement uses TRBV18 and TRBJ1-1; no definite D call. CDR1 and CDR2 from the germline V gene are KGHSH and LQKENI. The CDR3 runs 14 residues. V lost 10 bases, J lost 3 bases, and 18 bases lay in between. The CDR3 sequence is CATHLGRSDTEAFF. DNA for the CDR3: TGTGCCACACATTTGGGCAGGTCGGACACTGAAGCTTTCTTT.

This chain joins TRBV7-6 and TRBJ2-7; 10 bases map to TRBD1. CDR1 and CDR2 (germline): SGHVS, FNYEAQ. This CDR3 has 17 amino acids. J gave up 2 bases and V 1 base, and 8 bases lay outside the gene matches. This CDR3 reads CASSLGGGTGVTYEQYF. DNA for the CDR3: TGTGCCAGCAGCTTAGGTGGGGGGACAGGGGTTACCTACGAGCAGTACTTC. Based on the CDR3 plus reference TRBV7-6 and TRBJ2-7, the full variable domain is GAGVSQSPRYKVTKRGQDVALRCDPISGHVSLYWYRQALGQGPEFLTYFNYEAQQDKSGLPNDRFSAERPEGSISTLTIQRTEQRDSAMYRCASSLGGGTGVTYEQYFGPGTRLTVT.

CDR3 residues: CASSLTPIQGARSNQPQHF. In DNA, the CDR3 is TGTGCCAGCAGCTTAACGCCGATACAGGGGGCGCGGAGCAATCAGCCCCAGCATTTT. The chain recombines TRBV7-3 with TRBJ1-5, with 9 bases lining up with TRBD1. The germline V gene encodes CDR1 SGHTA and CDR2 FQGTGA. The CDR3 extends over 19 amino acids. The trim removed 0 bases at V and 1 base at J, leaving 10 bases unmatched.

The gene calls are TRBV9 and TRBJ1-1; TRBD1 agrees at 7 bases. Trimming cost V 3 bases and J 1 base; bases outside gene matches: 12. CDR1 and CDR2 from the germline V gene are SGDLS and YYNGEE. This CDR3 is built from 17 residues. This CDR3 is CASSGRQGGTWNTEAFF. CDR3 in DNA: TGTGCCAGCAGCGGTCGACAGGGCGGCACATGGAACACTGAAGCTTTCTTT.

V is TRBV6-5 and J is TRBJ1-2; D not resolved. V lost 4 bases and J lost 4, with 16 bases in between. The CDR3 extends over 15 amino acids. Per the germline V gene, CDR1 is MNHEY and CDR2 is SVGAGI. CDR3 in DNA: TGTGCCAGCAGTTTATTCGCGGGAAGGAGCTATGGCTACACCTTC. Translated: CASSLFAGRSYGYTF.

The chain links TRBV5-1 to TRBJ2-3; TRBD2 agrees at 11 bases. Germline V gene lookup returns CDR1 SGHRS and CDR2 YFSETQ. Unmatched junction bases numbered 9, after V lost 7 bases and J lost 2 bases. The CDR3 spans 16 residues. CDR3 loop: CASAGGTSGLTDTQYF. The CDR3 DNA follows: TGCGCCAGCGCCGGCGGGACTAGCGGCCTCACAGATACGCAGTATTTT.

The J gene is TRBJ2-1, the V gene TRBV15; 9 nucleotides align to TRBD1. In germline, CDR1 is LNHNV, CDR2 YYDKDF (reference sequence). The V gene end was trimmed by 4 bases and the J gene end by 4 bases; junction bases not matched to a gene: 11. The CDR3 consists of 17 residues. Written as DNA, the CDR3 is TGTGCCACCAGCACCGTCCCCGGGACAGGGCTTTACAATGAGCAGTTCTTC. It is translated as CATSTVPGTGLYNEQFF.

V usage is TRBV5-4 and J usage is TRBJ1-1; tentatively, D is TRBD1 (5 bases). The CDR3 is 13 amino acids. Trimming shortened V by 4 bases and J by 1 base, and 8 bases separated the two germline ends. The germline V gene encodes CDR1 SGHNT and CDR2 YYREEE (reference sequence). The CDR3 DNA reads TGTGCCAGCAGCATCGGGGGGAACACTGAAGCTTTCTTT. Its protein is CASSIGGNTEAFF.

A note on this clone: Other DNA sequences of this sample code for an identical CDR3. V is TRBV10-1 and J is TRBJ2-7; 7 bases are shared with TRBD1. The CDR3 has 12 residues. The ends lost 4 bases at V and 3 bases at J; junction bases unmatched: 0. From germline, CDR1 is WNHNN and CDR2 SYGVQD (reference sequence). The CDR3: CASSGDSYEQYF. In nucleotides, the CDR3 is TGCGCCAGCAGTGGGGACAGCTACGAGCAGTACTTC.

The chain links TRBV6-5 to TRBJ2-4; D gene unclear. CDR3 length equals 12 residues. Germline lookup yields CDR1 MNHEY and CDR2 SVGAGI. Trimming removed 6 bases from V and 13 bases from J, with 16 bases in between. CDR3 in DNA: TGTGCCAGCAGCCCAAACAGAACACCCCAGTACTTC. This codes for CASSPNRTPQYF.

J is TRBJ1-3 and V is TRBV5-4; a possible D gene is TRBD1 (5 bases). Germline V CDR1 and CDR2: SGHNT, YYREEE (reference sequence). This CDR3 spans 17 amino acids. Trimming took 3 bases from V and 0 from J, leaving 16 bases between them. CDR3 in amino acids: CASSYQTGASSGNTIYF. In DNA, the CDR3 is TGTGCCAGCAGCTACCAAACAGGCGCCAGCTCTGGAAACACCATATATTTT. Full variable domain (rest looked up from reference TRBV5-4 and TRBJ1-3): ETGVTQSPTHLIKTRGQQVTLRCSSQSGHNTVSWYQQALGQGPQFIFQYYREEENGRGNFPPRFSGLQFPNYSSELNVNALELDDSALYLCASSYQTGASSGNTIYFGEGSWLTVV.

This clone was found once. V and J are TRBV11-3 and TRBJ2-1; D is perhaps TRBD1 (6 bases). The V and J ends lost 8 bases and 4 bases respectively, with 21 bases between them. Germline V gene data show CDR1 as SGHNT and CDR2 as YENEEA. The CDR3 has 16 residues. CDR3 residues: CASLLGSGAAYNEQFF. In DNA form, the CDR3 reads TGTGCCAGCCTCCTCGGGTCAGGGGCTGCATACAATGAGCAGTTCTTC. The variable domain in full, with the rest retrieved from reference TRBV11-3 and TRBJ2-1, is EAGVVQSPRYKIIEKKQPVAFWCNPISGHNTLYWYLQNLGQGPELLIRYENEEAVDDSQLPKDRFSAERLKGVDSTLKIQPAELGDSAVYLCASLLGSGAAYNEQFFGPGTRLTVL.

The rearrangement links TRBV11-3 to TRBJ1-6; TRBD1 is a possible D gene (6 bases). Per the germline V gene, CDR1 is SGHNT and CDR2 is YENEEA. CDR3 size: 15 residues. The V gene lost 1 base and the J gene lost 6 bases, with 10 bases spanning the gap. The CDR3 reads CASSLGSGANSPLHF. CDR3 in DNA: TGTGCCAGCAGCTTAGGTTCAGGGGCTAATTCACCCCTCCACTTT.

The chain employs TRBV7-9 and TRBJ1-1; maybe TRBD1 (5 bases). There are 14 residues in the CDR3. The germline CDR1 and CDR2 sequences are SEHNR and FQNEAQ (reference sequence). V lost 2 bases, J lost 6 bases, and 13 bases lay in between. The CDR3, as DNA: TGTGCCAGCAGCTTATTTGGGGGAGGGTCTGAAGCTTTCTTT. This encodes CASSLFGGGSEAFF.

The chain combines TRBV28 with TRBJ1-1; a possible D gene is TRBD1 (6 bases). The germline V gene has CDR1 MDHEN and CDR2 SYDVKM. The V end lost 4 bases, the J end lost 5 bases, and 14 bases lay between the germline ends. The CDR3 sequence is 14 residues long. The CDR3 bases are TGTGCCAGCAGTTCATGGGGGCTACAGACTGAAGCTTTCTTT. Its translation is CASSSWGLQTEAFF.

A single count supports this clone. This CDR3 reads CASSLQGSGGYTF. The CDR3 DNA follows: TGTGCCAGCAGCCTACAGGGTTCAGGGGGCTACACCTTC. The genes are TRBV7-9 and TRBJ1-2, with TRBD1 as a possible D gene (6 bases). The V end was cut by 5 bases, the J end by 8 bases, with 15 bases between. The CDR3 contains 13 residues. The germline gives CDR1 SEHNR, CDR2 FQNEAQ (reference sequence). Complete variable domain (other parts from reference TRBV7-9 and TRBJ1-2): DTGVSQNPRHKITKRGQNVTFRCDPISEHNRLYWYRQTLGQGPEFLTYFQNEAQLEKSRLLSDRFSAERPKGSFSTLEIQRTEQGDSAMYLCASSLQGSGGYTFGSGTRLTVV.